This entry is about one TCR beta chain. This sample was included in a study of cytomegalovirus exposure and HLA in healthy donors. Researchers ran the PCR with 60 Vbeta and 13 Jbeta primers. Libraries were prepared by immunoSEQ multiplex PCR; TCRdb keeps only in-frame clonotypes and omits some of them. This sample has roughly 130,000 clones, with roughly 82% found just once. With 5 bases removed from V and 0 bases from J, the gap between germline ends came to 13 bases. The V gene's germline CDR1 is SNHLY and CDR2 FYNNEI. The CDR3 is made up of 16 amino acids. V is TRBV2 and J is TRBJ1-4; D is unresolved. The sequencing sample was made of PBMCs. The receptor's source is a male donor in good health and CMV-seropositive. The CDR3 DNA sequence: TGTGCCAGCAGTTTGAACAATCCTCCAACTAATGAAAAACTGTTTTTT. It is translated as CASSLNNPPTNEKLFF. The variable domain in full, with the rest retrieved from reference TRBV2 and TRBJ1-4, is EPEVTQTPSHQVTQMGQEVILRCVPISNHLYFYWYRQILGQKVEFLVSFYNNEISEKSEIFDDQFSVERPDGSNFTLKIRSTKLEDSAMYFCASSLNNPPTNEKLFFGSGTQLSVL.